This T cell receptor (beta chain) came from a study of T cells in Graves' hyperthyroidism and ophthalmopathy. Study-wide findings and caveats: Ophthalmopathy was model-predicted a median about 6.7 months pre-onset.

This clonotype was seen more than once but under ten times. As yet, its antigen is unknown. CDR1 is SGHVS and CDR2 is FNYEAQ in the germline V gene. This CDR3 has 15 residues. V lost 3 bases to trimming and J lost 2 bases, with 14 bases between them. Using RNA transcripts as the source, TCR beta CDR3 regions were amplified. During a first-round RT-PCR of the TCR CDR3, the HTBI primer set was used. TCRdb independently ran MiXCR on the multiplex PCR reads; one entry per CDR3 protein. The sample lists over 700,000 distinct CDR3 sequences; roughly 40% were seen once. The sample was blood. The TCR was taken from a young man with Graves' hyperthyroidism. The chain uses TRBV7-6 and TRBJ2-7; D remains unclear. CDR3 sequence (DNA): TGTGCCAGCAGCTTTTCTGGCGTCGGAACCTACGAGCAGTACTTC. As protein: CASSFSGVGTYEQYF.